This entry lists 8 T cell receptor beta chains sequenced from one sample in a study of T-cell memory formation after mild COVID-19. A single record per CDR3 protein comes from TCRdb applying MiXCR to the 5' RACE reads. The table includes over 150,000 distinct CDR3 sequences, about an eighth detected once. Sample: PBMCs or a T cell subset sorted from them (not recorded which). These receptors were obtained from a young man who had mild COVID-19 (a few samples of this study predate the infection). Cell type and time point are not known.

This CDR3 is CASSLELAGSEQFF. The CDR3, as DNA: TGTGCCAGCAGCTTAGAGCTAGCGGGGAGTGAGCAGTTCTTC. V and J are TRBV7-7 and TRBJ2-1; 9 bases agree with TRBD2. This CDR3 contains 14 residues. V dropped 1 base and J dropped 9; count of bases not matched to a gene: 4. Germline V CDR1 and CDR2: SSHAT, FNYEAQ (reference sequence). The full variable domain, rest sourced from reference TRBV7-7 and TRBJ2-1, is GAGVSQSPRYKVTKRGQDVTLRCDPISSHATLYWYQQALGQGPEFLTYFNYEAQPDKSGLPSDRFSAERPEGSISTLTIQRTEQRDSAMYRCASSLELAGSEQFFGPGTRLTVL.

Only a few counts were recorded for this clonotype. The V call is TRBV5-4, the J call TRBJ1-6; D gene unclear. Germline CDR1 is SGHNT and CDR2 is YYREEE (reference sequence). Trimming removed 4 bases at V and 0 bases at J, with 8 bases between. CDR3 length: 15 amino acids. This CDR3 reads CASSLEGSYNSPLHF. In DNA, the CDR3 is TGTGCCAGCAGCCTTGAGGGCTCCTATAATTCACCCCTCCACTTT.

The chain uses TRBV12-3 or TRBV12-4 and TRBJ2-1, with D perhaps matching TRBD2 (5 bases). The CDR3 runs 14 residues. V shed 8 bases and J shed 6 bases, with 17 bases lying between them. The CDR3 protein is CASGPGLSGNEQFF. The DNA of the CDR3 is TGTGCCAGCGGTCCGGGGTTATCTGGCAATGAGCAGTTCTTC.

The CDR3 coding sequence is TGTGCCAGCCGCCGGGACGTCGCCGGGGAGCTGTTTTTT. Encoded protein: CASRRDVAGELFF. The chain couples TRBV9 to TRBJ2-2, with D tentatively TRBD1 or TRBD2 (5 bases each). The CDR3 is made up of 13 amino acids. V lost 7 bases and J lost 6, with 13 bases in between. Germline lookup yields CDR1 SGDLS and CDR2 YYNGEE.

The chain carries TRBV3-1 and TRBJ2-1; the match to TRBD2 covers 9 bases. The CDR3 runs 14 residues. Germline CDR1 and CDR2: LGHDT and YNNKEL (reference sequence). After removal of 8 bases from V and 8 bases from J, the junction contained 10 bases not matched to a gene. The DNA for the CDR3 is TGTGCCAGCGCCCCCATTAGCGGGAGCGATGAGCAGTTCTTC. Its protein product is CASAPISGSDEQFF.

This clonotype was counted at least ten times. The V call is TRBV12-3 or TRBV12-4, the J call TRBJ2-3, with 7 bases identical to TRBD1. The CDR3 length is 15 residues. V dropped 6 bases and J dropped 4; count of bases not matched to a gene: 10. CDR3 amino acids: CASSRRQGWPDTQYF. The CDR3 DNA follows: TGTGCCAGCAGCAGGCGACAGGGATGGCCAGATACGCAGTATTTT.

The rearrangement joins TRBV18 to TRBJ2-7; D is unresolved. CDR3 length equals 14 residues. The germline CDR1 and CDR2 sequences are KGHSH and LQKENI. V gave up 3 bases and J gave up 0 bases, with 9 bases separating them. CDR3 sequence: CASSPLDHSYEQYF. The CDR3 bases are TGTGCCAGCTCACCTTTGGACCACTCCTACGAGCAGTACTTC. The variable domain in full, completed from reference TRBV18 and TRBJ2-7, reads NAGVMQNPRHLVRRRGQEARLRCSPMKGHSHVYWYRQLPEEGLKFMVYLQKENIIDESGMPKERFSAEFPKEGPSILRIQQVVRGDSAAYFCASSPLDHSYEQYFGPGTRLTVT.

Only a few counts were recorded for this clonotype. The chain uses TRBV29-1 and TRBJ2-2; possible D gene TRBD1, 7 bases. V lost 6 bases and J 7 bases, leaving 21 bases between the germline ends. CDR3 length: 15 amino acids. Germline CDR1 reads SQVTM; CDR2 reads ANQGSEA. The CDR3 nucleotides are TGCAGCGTCCTTCCGAGGGCAGGGGGGATCGGGGAGCTGTTTTTT. Translation: CSVLPRAGGIGELFF.